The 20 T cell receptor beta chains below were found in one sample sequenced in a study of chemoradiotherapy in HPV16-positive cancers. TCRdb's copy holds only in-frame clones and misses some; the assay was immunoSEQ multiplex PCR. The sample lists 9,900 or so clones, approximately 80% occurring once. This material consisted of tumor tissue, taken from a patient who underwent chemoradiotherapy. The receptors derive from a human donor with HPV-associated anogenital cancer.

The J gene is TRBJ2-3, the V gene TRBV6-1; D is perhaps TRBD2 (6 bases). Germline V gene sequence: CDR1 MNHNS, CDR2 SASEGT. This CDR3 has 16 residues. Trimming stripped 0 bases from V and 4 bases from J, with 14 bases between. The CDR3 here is CASSEAGNRGADTQYF. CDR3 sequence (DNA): TGTGCCAGCAGTGAAGCCGGGAACCGCGGGGCAGATACGCAGTATTTT.

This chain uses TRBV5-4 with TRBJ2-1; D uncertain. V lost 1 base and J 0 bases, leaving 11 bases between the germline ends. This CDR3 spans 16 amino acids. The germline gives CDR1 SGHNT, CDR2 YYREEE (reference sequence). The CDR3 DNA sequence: TGTGCCAGCAGCTTGTACAGTACCCGCTCCTACAATGAGCAGTTCTTC. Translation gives CASSLYSTRSYNEQFF.

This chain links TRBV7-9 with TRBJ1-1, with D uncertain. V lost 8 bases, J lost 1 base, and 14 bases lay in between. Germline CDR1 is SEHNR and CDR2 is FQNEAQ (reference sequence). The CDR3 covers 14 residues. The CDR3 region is CASGNDGRNTEAFF. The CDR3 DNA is TGTGCCAGCGGTAACGACGGGAGGAACACTGAAGCTTTCTTT.

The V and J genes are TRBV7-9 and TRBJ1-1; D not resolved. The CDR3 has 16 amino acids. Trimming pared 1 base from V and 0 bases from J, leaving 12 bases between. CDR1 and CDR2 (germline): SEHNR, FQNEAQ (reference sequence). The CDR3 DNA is TGTGCCAGCAGCTTAGTGGCAGGAGGATTGAACACTGAAGCTTTCTTT. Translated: CASSLVAGGLNTEAFF.

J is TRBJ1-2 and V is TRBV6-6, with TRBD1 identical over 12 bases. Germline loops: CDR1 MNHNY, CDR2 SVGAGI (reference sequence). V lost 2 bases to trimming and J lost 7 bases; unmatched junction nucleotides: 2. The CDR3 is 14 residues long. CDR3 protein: CASSYGTGGSGYTF. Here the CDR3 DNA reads TGTGCCAGCAGTTACGGGACAGGGGGCTCTGGCTACACCTTC.

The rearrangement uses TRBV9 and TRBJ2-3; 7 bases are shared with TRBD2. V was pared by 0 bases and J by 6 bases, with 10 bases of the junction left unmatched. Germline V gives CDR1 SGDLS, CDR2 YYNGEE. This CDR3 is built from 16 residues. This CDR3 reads CASSVVGGGIGDTQYF. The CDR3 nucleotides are TGTGCCAGCAGCGTAGTAGGCGGGGGAATTGGTGATACGCAGTATTTT.

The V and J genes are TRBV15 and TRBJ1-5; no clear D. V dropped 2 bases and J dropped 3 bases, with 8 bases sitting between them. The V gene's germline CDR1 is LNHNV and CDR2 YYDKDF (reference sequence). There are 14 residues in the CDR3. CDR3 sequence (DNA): TGTGCCACCAGCAGAAACCGGGACAATCAGCCCCAGCATTTT. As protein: CATSRNRDNQPQHF.

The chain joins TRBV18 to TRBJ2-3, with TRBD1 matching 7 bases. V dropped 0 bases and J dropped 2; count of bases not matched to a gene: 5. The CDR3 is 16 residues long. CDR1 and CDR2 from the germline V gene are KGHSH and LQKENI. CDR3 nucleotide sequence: TGTGCCAGCTCACCACCCCGACAGGGAAACACAGATACGCAGTATTTT. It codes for CASSPPRQGNTDTQYF.

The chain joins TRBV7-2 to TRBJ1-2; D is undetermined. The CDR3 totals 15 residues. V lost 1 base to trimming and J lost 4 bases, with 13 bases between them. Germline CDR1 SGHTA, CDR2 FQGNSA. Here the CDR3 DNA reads TGTGCCAGCAGCTTAGTGTTGGTGAGCCCCTATGGCTACACCTTC. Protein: CASSLVLVSPYGYTF.

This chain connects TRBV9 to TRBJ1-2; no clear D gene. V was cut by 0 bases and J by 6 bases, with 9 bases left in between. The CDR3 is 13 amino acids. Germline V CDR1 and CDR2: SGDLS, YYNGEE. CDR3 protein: CASSVEGKNGYTF. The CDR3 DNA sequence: TGTGCCAGCAGCGTAGAGGGAAAAAATGGCTACACCTTC.

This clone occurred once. CDR3 coding DNA: TGTGCCAGCAGTACTCCCCTCCCCCGGGGGGCGGACACTGAAGCTTTCTTT. Translating gives CASSTPLPRGADTEAFF. The chain employs TRBV28 and TRBJ1-1, with TRBD1 as a possible D gene (6 bases). The ends were cut back, 5 bases at V and 3 bases at J, with 22 bases in the middle. The CDR3 totals 17 residues. CDR1 and CDR2 (germline): MDHEN, SYDVKM.

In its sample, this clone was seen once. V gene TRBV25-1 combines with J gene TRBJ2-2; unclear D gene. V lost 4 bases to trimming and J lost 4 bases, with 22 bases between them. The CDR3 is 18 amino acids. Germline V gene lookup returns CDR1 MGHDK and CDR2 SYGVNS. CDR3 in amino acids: CASSGPKGIGVRTGELFF. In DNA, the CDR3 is TGTGCCAGCAGTGGGCCAAAGGGAATTGGGGTTCGCACCGGGGAGCTGTTTTTT.

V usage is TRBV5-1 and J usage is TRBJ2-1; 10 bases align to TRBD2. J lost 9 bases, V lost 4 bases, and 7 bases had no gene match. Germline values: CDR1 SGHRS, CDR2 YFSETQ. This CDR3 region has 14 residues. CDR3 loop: CASSPGLARGEQFF. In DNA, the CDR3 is TGCGCCAGCAGCCCGGGACTAGCGAGGGGTGAGCAGTTCTTC.

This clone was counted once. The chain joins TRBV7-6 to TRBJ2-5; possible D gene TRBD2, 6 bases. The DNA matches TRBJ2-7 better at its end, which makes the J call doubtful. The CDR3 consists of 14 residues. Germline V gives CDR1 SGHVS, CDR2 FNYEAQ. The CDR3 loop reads CASIGGSPDHEQYF. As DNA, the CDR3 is TGTGCCAGCATTGGGGGGTCCCCGGACCACGAGCAGTACTTC.

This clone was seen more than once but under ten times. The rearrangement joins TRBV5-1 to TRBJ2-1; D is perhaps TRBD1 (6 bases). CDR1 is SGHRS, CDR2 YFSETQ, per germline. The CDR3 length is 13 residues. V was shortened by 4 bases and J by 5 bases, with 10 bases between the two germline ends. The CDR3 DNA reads TGCGCCAGCAGCCTGGACAGAAACAATGAGCAGTTCTTC. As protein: CASSLDRNNEQFF.

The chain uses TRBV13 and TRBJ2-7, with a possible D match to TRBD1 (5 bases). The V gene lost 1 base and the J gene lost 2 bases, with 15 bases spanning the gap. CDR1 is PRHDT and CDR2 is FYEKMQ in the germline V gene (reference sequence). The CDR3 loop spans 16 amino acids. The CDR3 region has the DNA TGTGCCAGCAGCTTAGTAGGTCAGCTAGGGGCCTACGAGCAGTACTTC. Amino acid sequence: CASSLVGQLGAYEQYF.

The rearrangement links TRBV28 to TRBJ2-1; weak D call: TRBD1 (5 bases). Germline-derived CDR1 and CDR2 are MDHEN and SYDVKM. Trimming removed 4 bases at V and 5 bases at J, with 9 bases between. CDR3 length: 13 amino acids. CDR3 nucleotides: TGTGCCAGCAGTTCTTCCAGGGACAATGAGCAGTTCTTC. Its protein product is CASSSSRDNEQFF.

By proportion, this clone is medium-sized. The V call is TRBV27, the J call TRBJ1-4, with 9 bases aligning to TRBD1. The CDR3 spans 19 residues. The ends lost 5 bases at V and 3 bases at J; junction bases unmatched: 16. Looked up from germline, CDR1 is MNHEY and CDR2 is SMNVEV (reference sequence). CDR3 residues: CASSPDRDRADRANEKLFF. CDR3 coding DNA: TGTGCCAGCAGTCCCGACCGGGACAGGGCTGACCGGGCTAATGAAAAACTGTTTTTT.

The CDR3 nucleotides are TGTGCCAGCAGCTTAGGTGGGACGGTAAATGAAAAACTGTTTTTT. Its protein is CASSLGGTVNEKLFF. The rearrangement uses TRBV7-9 and TRBJ1-4; a weak D match, TRBD1 (5 bases). The CDR3 runs 15 residues. The V end was cut by 1 base, the J end by 5 bases, with 11 bases between. Looked up from germline, CDR1 is SEHNR and CDR2 is FQNEAQ (reference sequence). The entire variable domain, with the rest obtained from reference TRBV7-9 and TRBJ1-4, is as follows: DTGVSQNPRHKITKRGQNVTFRCDPISEHNRLYWYRQTLGQGPEFLTYFQNEAQLEKSRLLSDRFSAERPKGSFSTLEIQRTEQGDSAMYLCASSLGGTVNEKLFFGSGTQLSVL.

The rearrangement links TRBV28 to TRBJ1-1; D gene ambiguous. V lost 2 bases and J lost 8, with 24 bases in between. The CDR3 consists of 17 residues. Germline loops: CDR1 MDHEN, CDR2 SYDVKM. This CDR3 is CASSLVLLGRILIEAFF. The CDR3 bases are TGTGCCAGCAGTTTAGTACTACTCGGACGTATCCTCATCGAAGCTTTCTTT.